The sequence of this T cell receptor (beta chain) was determined in a study of patients and donors after allogeneic stem cell transplantation. Looked up from germline, CDR1 is DFQATT and CDR2 is SNEGSKA (reference sequence). V lost 3 bases to trimming and J lost 5 bases, with 11 bases between them. The CDR3 runs to 12 residues. MiXCR, applied by TCRdb to the RT-PCR reads, yields one record per CDR3 protein. The table shows some 880,000 distinct CDR3 sequences, with about 20% occurring only once. This TCR was sampled from a human donor who was either an allogeneic HSCT recipient or a stem cell or donor lymphocyte infusion donor (not recorded which). It is not recorded whose cells these are; they may come from a transplant donor. The source material was blood, either unsorted or a sorted T cell fraction (not recorded which). This rearrangement joins TRBV20-1 to TRBJ2-7, with D possibly matching TRBD1 (6 bases). CDR3 in amino acids: CSASPGVHEQYF. The DNA for the CDR3 is TGCAGTGCTAGCCCAGGGGTCCACGAGCAGTACTTC.